This T cell receptor (beta chain) was sequenced in a study of vaccination and CD4 T cells after COVID-19 (dated by TCRdb to the early 2020s). About the study as a whole: In the convalescent cohort there were six males and four females, among whom were two Hispanic individuals, seven Caucasians, two Asians and one multiracial person. For stimulating the cultures, overlapping spike peptide pools were used, derived from SARS-CoV-2 as well as from the common cold coronaviruses HCoV-NL63, HCoV-OC43 and HCoV-229E. Each participant got two doses of either the Pfizer-BioNTech BNT162b2 vaccine (n=8) or the Moderna mRNA-1273 vaccine (n=2). Post-vaccine blood samples were taken a median of around 68 days after the second vaccine dose, with a range of about 14 to 241 days. In 9 to 11 COVID-19 convalescent patients and a handful of infection-naive healthy vaccine recipients, researchers compared the spike-specific CD4+ TCR repertoire from before mRNA vaccination with the repertoire from after. In control cultures, a CEFX viral epitope pool was used as positive control, an HIV-1 Nef peptide pool was used as negative control, or no peptide was added. Post-COVID blood samples from convalescent patients were collected a median of around 100 days after diagnosis, with a range of 35 to 161 days.

The sample's treatment or condition label, in plain terms: approximately nine-day PBMC culture with coronavirus spike peptide pools or control peptides (ViraFEST assay). The ViraFEST assay, used in the study, expanded antigen-specific T cells with peptide pools and then identified the expanded clonotypes through TCR sequencing. Negative nucleocapsid antibody tests before and after vaccination confirmed that the healthy vaccine recipients had no prior SARS-CoV-2 infection. PBMCs were cultured at 1.5 million to 2 million per well in IMDM supplemented with approximately 5.4% human AB serum and about 9.6 IU/ml IL-2, with roughly 9.5 ug/ml peptide pools added. On days 3 and 7, half of the culture medium was replaced with fresh IL-2-containing medium. After 10 to 11 days of culture, CD4+ T cells were isolated by negative selection with the EasySep CD4+ T cell isolation kit. Ficoll-Paque Plus gradient centrifugation was used to isolate PBMCs from whole blood, and the isolated PBMCs were then either used fresh or cryopreserved at -140C. Culture conditions were generally each tested in triplicate wells.

General conclusions and limits of the study: Nearly all vaccine-specific clones in convalescent patients (304 of 307) were mono-reactive for SARS-CoV-2 spike rather than cross-reactive with common cold coronaviruses. Relatively few convalescent patients were included in the study, and early timepoints after natural infection were not analyzed. Among convalescent patients, a median about 86% of the SARS-CoV-2-reactive clones seen after vaccination appeared only after vaccination, which suggests priming specific to the vaccine. Although the median number of SARS-CoV-2-reactive clonotypes went up from around 20 after infection to about 38 after vaccination, the increase was not significant.

This clonotype was detected a few times. No cognate antigen has been identified for it. No clone much larger than this one lies a single base away; base qualities are absent. The method was PCR. DNA from cultured CD4+ T cells underwent TCR sequencing with the Oncomine TCR Beta short-read assay at the Johns Hopkins FTIC core. The QIAamp micro DNA kit was used to extract genomic DNA from the cultured CD4+ T cells. Oncomine TCR Beta libraries from cultured CD4+ T cells were pooled using unique dual indexes and sequenced on an Illumina iSeq 100. The study's own analysis went as follows. Non-productive sequences were removed, and CDR3s not starting with C, not ending with F or W, or shorter than 7 amino acids were discarded. The MANAFEST web application was used to identify antigen-specific clonotypes by comparing peptide-stimulated wells against reference wells and other culture wells. For a clone to be called positive, the clone needed an FDR below 0.05, an odds ratio above 5, and a productive frequency above 0.1% in at least two of three replicate wells. A clonotype was classed as cross-reactive if the clonotype showed significant expansion both in SARS-CoV-2 spike wells and in at least one common cold coronavirus spike condition. CDR3 homology was assessed with Levenshtein distances (stringdist) and unrooted phylogenetic trees (ape) in R version 3.6.1. TCRdb ran its own pipeline on the public reads, namely fastp trimming at Q25 and MiXCR clone calling, and kept in-frame beta chains. Rows with one shared CDR3 protein collapse into an entry with the most common genes and DNA. The V and J calls were not made by the authors but by TCRdb's processing. The sample includes approximately 21,000 distinct CDR3 sequences, with approximately 59% observed a single time. The ten largest clones capture about 14% of the sample.

The specimen was CD4+ T cells from blood, cultured in vitro, collected after SARS-CoV-2 vaccination. This clonotype was obtained from a human donor who received a COVID-19 vaccine.

The CDR3 here reads CASSDESGGHFRQYF. The DNA reads as follows: TGTGCCAGCAGTGACGAAAGCGGGGGGCACTTTAGGCAGTATTTT. The chain is assembled from TRBV6-4 and TRBJ2-3, and TRBD2 aligns with 9 junction nucleotides. Including cysteine and phenylalanine, the CDR3 has 15 amino acids. The CDR3 DNA has 45 bases and is translated from base 1. V is pruned by 2 bases and J by 11 bases, leaving 11 bases of the junction without a gene match. Reading the germline V gene gives CDR1 MRHNA and CDR2 SNTAGT.